This T cell receptor beta chain was recovered during a study of shared clonotypes between healthy human individuals. For sorted subsets, 150 to 200 ng DNA per replicate equaled around 30,000 T cell genomes. Assay used: immunoSEQ multiplex PCR; TCRdb lists only in-frame clones, some missing. Seen here are 2 million to 2.5 million clones, 93% observed once, and the top ten hold under 0.45%. V lost 6 bases and J lost 6, with 20 bases in between. Per germline, CDR1 MDHEN and CDR2 SYDVKM. The CDR3 contains 15 residues. The chain is built from TRBV28 and TRBJ1-1; D is unresolved. The sequencing input was naive CD4+ T cells from PBMCs. The subset: CD45RA+ positively selected. The TCR comes from a young man in good health. Some clones in this sample may be carry-over from other donors' samples. CDR3 sequence (DNA): TGTGCCAGCAGCTCCCGAAGTGAGAGGCTCGCTGAAGCTTTCTTT. Translation: CASSSRSERLAEAFF.